The TCR beta chain under discussion was sequenced for a study of blood T cell repertoires in COVID-19. Study context: The samples span acute and convalescent COVID-19 from the United States, Italy and Spain. The analysed material was cDNA or gDNA that came from T cells, B-cell-depleted T cells, or PBMCs.

As processed by the authors: For nucleated cells, counts were estimated from reference gene primer amplification. The table came from immunoSEQ multiplex PCR; TCRdb's copy has only in-frame clones and leaves some out. That table supplies the V and J calls and clone size; D and trimming were determined from the DNA. Of approximately 230,000 clones listed, about nine tenths were seen once; the top ten hold under 8%. The ends lost 6 bases at V and 9 bases at J; junction bases unmatched: 7. The germline V gene has CDR1 SNHLY and CDR2 FYNNEI. The CDR3 totals 13 residues. Enrolment of Seattle patients took place during active infection, and they were followed longitudinally.

The J gene is TRBJ2-1, the V gene TRBV2; 8 nucleotides match TRBD1. Sequenced material: peripheral blood. This TCR derives from a woman under 40 with COVID-19, enrolled during active disease. CDR3 sequence reads: CASRVDRGGEQFF. The CDR3, as DNA: TGTGCCAGCAGGGTAGACAGGGGCGGTGAGCAGTTCTTC.